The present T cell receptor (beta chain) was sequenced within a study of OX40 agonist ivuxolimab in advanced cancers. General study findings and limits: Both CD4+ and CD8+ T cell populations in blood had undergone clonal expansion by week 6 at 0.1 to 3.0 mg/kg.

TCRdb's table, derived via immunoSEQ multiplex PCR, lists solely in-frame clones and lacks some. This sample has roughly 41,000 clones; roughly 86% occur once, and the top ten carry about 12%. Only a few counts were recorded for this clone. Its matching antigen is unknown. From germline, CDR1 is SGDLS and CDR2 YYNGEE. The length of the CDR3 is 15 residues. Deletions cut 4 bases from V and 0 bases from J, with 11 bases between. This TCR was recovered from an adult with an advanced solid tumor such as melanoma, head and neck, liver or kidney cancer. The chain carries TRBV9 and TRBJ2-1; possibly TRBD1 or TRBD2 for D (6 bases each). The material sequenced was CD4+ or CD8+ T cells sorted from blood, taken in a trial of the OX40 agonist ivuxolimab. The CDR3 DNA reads TGTGCCAGCAGCTCGGGGGCTAGCTCCTACAATGAGCAGTTCTTC. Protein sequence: CASSSGASSYNEQFF.